This T cell receptor (beta chain) was identified in a study of cytotoxic CD8 clonotypes in ibrutinib-treated CLL. The CDR3 runs to 16 residues. The V end was cut by 2 bases, the J end by 0 bases, with 12 bases between. The V gene's germline CDR1 is SGDLS and CDR2 YYNGEE. Method: immunoSEQ multiplex PCR; TCRdb's copy keeps in-frame clones and lacks some. The data hold some 23,000 clones, with roughly 74% observed a single time. Specimen: PBMCs, collected after 12 months of ibrutinib treatment. This clonotype originated in a human donor with chronic lymphocytic leukemia. The rearrangement links TRBV9 to TRBJ1-3; D is possibly TRBD1 (5 bases). The CDR3 sequence: CASSVTENPSGNTIYF. CDR3 nucleotides: TGTGCCAGCAGCGTGACAGAGAACCCCTCTGGAAACACCATATATTTT.